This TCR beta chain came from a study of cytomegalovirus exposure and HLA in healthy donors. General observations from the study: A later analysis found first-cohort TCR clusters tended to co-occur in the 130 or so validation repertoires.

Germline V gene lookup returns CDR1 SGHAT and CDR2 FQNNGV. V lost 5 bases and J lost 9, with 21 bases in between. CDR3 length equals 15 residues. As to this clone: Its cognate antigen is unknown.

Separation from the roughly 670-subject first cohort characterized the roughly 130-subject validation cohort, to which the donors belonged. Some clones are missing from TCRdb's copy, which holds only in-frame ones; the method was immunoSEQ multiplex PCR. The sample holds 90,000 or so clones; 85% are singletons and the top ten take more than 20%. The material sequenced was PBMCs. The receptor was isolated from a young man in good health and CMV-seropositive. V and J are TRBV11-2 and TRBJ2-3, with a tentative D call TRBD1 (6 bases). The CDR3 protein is CASSAQYRPDSTQYF. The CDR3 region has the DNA TGTGCCAGCAGCGCACAATATCGTCCGGACAGCACGCAGTATTTT.